These 11 T cell receptor beta chains came from one sample sequenced in a study of T cell clones after liver transplantation. The repertoire was sequenced with immunoSEQ multiplex PCR; TCRdb's copy has only in-frame clones and lacks some. The data contain roughly 55,000 clones, about four fifths of them singletons. Material: CD4+ T cells from blood, obtained before liver transplant. Receptor source: a human donor who received a liver transplant.

The chain recombines TRBV19 with TRBJ2-5; 8 nucleotides align to TRBD2. V lost 5 bases to trimming and J lost 0 bases; unmatched junction nucleotides: 11. From germline, CDR1 is LNHDA and CDR2 SQIVND (reference sequence). This CDR3 contains 17 residues. CDR3 nucleotide sequence: TGTGCCAGTAGTTCCGCCCGACGGGGGGGAGACCAAGAGACCCAGTACTTC. This sequence encodes CASSSARRGGDQETQYF. The full variable domain, rest sourced from reference TRBV19 and TRBJ2-5, is DGGITQSPKYLFRKEGQNVTLSCEQNLNHDAMYWYRQDPGQGLRLIYYSQIVNDFQKGDIAEGYSVSREKKESFPLTVTSAQKNPTAFYLCASSSARRGGDQETQYFGPGTRLLVL.

The gene calls are TRBV19 and TRBJ1-4, with TRBD1 as a possible D gene (5 bases). V lost 9 bases, J lost 8 bases, and 19 bases lay in between. Germline CDR1 LNHDA, CDR2 SQIVND (reference sequence). This CDR3 region has 14 residues. CDR3 protein: CASKSRGRDEKLFF. The CDR3 nucleotides read TGTGCCAGCAAGAGTCGAGGGAGGGACGAAAAACTGTTTTTT.

The V and J genes are TRBV9 and TRBJ2-5; no clear D. V was shortened by 4 bases and J by 5 bases, with 6 bases between the two germline ends. The CDR3 is made up of 11 amino acids. The germline CDR1 and CDR2 sequences are SGDLS and YYNGEE. The DNA for the CDR3 is TGTGCCAGCAGCATGGGGGAGACCCAGTACTTC. It is translated as CASSMGETQYF. Together with reference TRBV9 and TRBJ2-5, the CDR3 gives the full variable domain: DSGVTQTPKHLITATGQRVTLRCSPRSGDLSVYWYQQSLDQGLQFLIQYYNGEERAKGNILERFSAQQFPDLHSELNLSSLELGDSALYFCASSMGETQYFGPGTRLLVL.

The chain combines TRBV5-6 with TRBJ2-2; D uncertain. The germline V and J ends were trimmed by 0 bases and 7 bases, with 10 bases remaining between them. The germline V gene has CDR1 SGHDT and CDR2 YYEEEE. The CDR3 runs 14 residues. The CDR3 sequence is CASSLVGSGGELFF. CDR3 in DNA: TGTGCCAGCAGCTTGGTCGGGTCTGGCGGGGAGCTGTTTTTT.

J is TRBJ2-2 and V is TRBV29-1, with 12 bases aligning to TRBD2. Germline assignment: CDR1 SQVTM and CDR2 ANQGSEA. V dropped 4 bases and J dropped 6; count of bases not matched to a gene: 0. This CDR3 comprises 13 residues. The CDR3 nucleotides are TGCAGCGTTGGACTAGCGGGAGCCGGGGAGCTGTTTTTT. Its protein is CSVGLAGAGELFF.

The rearrangement uses TRBV5-1 and TRBJ2-5, with TRBD1 matching over 7 bases. Germline V CDR1 and CDR2: SGHRS, YFSETQ. The CDR3 is 14 amino acids. V trimming: 2 bases; J trimming: 4 bases; junction bases outside the gene matches: 5. Here the CDR3 reads CASSLRQGGETQYF. The CDR3 DNA sequence: TGCGCCAGCAGCTTAAGACAGGGTGGAGAGACCCAGTACTTC.

CDR3 sequence reads: CSVEGVDPGSTDTQYF. The CDR3 DNA follows: TGCAGCGTTGAAGGGGTTGACCCAGGGAGCACAGATACGCAGTATTTT. V gene TRBV29-1 combines with J gene TRBJ2-3, with D possibly matching TRBD1 (5 bases). This CDR3 has 16 residues. Trimming pared 1 base from V and 0 bases from J, leaving 14 bases between. CDR1 is SQVTM and CDR2 is ANQGSEA in the germline V gene.

The gene calls are TRBV28 and TRBJ2-5; 8 bases are shared with TRBD1. This CDR3 has 14 amino acids. The V gene end was trimmed by 7 bases and the J gene end by 5 bases; junction bases not matched to a gene: 9. The germline gives CDR1 MDHEN, CDR2 SYDVKM. CDR3 in DNA: TGTGCCAGCACCCCCGGGACAGGAAGGGAGACCCAGTACTTC. This translates into CASTPGTGRETQYF. Supplemented by reference TRBV28 and TRBJ2-5, the full variable domain reads DVKVTQSSRYLVKRTGEKVFLECVQDMDHENMFWYRQDPGLGLRLIYFSYDVKMKEKGDIPEGYSVSREKKERFSLILESASTNQTSMYLCASTPGTGRETQYFGPGTRLLVL.

V usage is TRBV10-1 and J usage is TRBJ1-4; TRBD1 matches at 10 bases. The junction had 19 bases not matched to a gene; V was cut back by 9 bases and J by 6 bases. The CDR3 totals 18 residues. CDR1 is WNHNN, CDR2 SYGVQD, per germline (reference sequence). The CDR3 DNA reads TGCGCCAGGGGGAGGACAGGGGGGAAAAGGGCGACTTATGAAAAACTGTTTTTT. Amino acids: CARGRTGGKRATYEKLFF.

This chain joins TRBV7-2 and TRBJ2-7; TRBD2 matches at 8 bases. Germline V gene lookup returns CDR1 SGHTA and CDR2 FQGNSA. The V and J ends lost 5 bases and 3 bases, in that order; junction bases with no gene match: 12. The CDR3 is 16 residues long. The CDR3 bases are TGTGCCAGCAGCCCCCAAGTTGGCGGGGGGTTCTACGAGCAGTACTTC. It is translated as CASSPQVGGGFYEQYF.

This chain connects TRBV4-2 to TRBJ1-5, with D maybe TRBD1 (5 bases). The V gene's germline CDR1 is LGHNA and CDR2 YNFKEQ. V was cut by 0 bases and J by 7 bases, with 19 bases left in between. The CDR3 spans 17 residues. This chain's CDR3 is CASSQDPRDFIGQPQHF. In nucleotides, the CDR3 is TGTGCCAGCAGCCAAGACCCCCGGGACTTCATAGGGCAGCCCCAGCATTTT.